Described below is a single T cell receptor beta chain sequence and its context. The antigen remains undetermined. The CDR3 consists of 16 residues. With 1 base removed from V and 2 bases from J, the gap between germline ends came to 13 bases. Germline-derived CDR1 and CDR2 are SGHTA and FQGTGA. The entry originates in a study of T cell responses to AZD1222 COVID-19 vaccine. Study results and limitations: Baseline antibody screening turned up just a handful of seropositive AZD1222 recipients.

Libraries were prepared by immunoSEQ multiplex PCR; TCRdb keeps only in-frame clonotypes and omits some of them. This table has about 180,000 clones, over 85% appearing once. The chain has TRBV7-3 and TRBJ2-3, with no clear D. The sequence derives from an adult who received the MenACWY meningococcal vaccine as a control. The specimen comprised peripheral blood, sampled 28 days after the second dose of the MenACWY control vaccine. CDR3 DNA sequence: TGTGCCAGCAGCTTAAGAGTCGACCCCCTCACAGATACGCAGTATTTT. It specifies CASSLRVDPLTDTQYF.